The clone carrying this T cell receptor (beta chain) was counted only a few times. Antigen: not known. The sample originates from a study of regulatory T cells in long-lasting Graves disease. Findings of the study overall: Blood alone, not thyroid tissue, was studied.

The CDR3 loop spans 15 amino acids. CDR1 SGHTA and CDR2 FQGNSA come from the germline V gene. J was trimmed by 4 bases and V by 4 bases; bases with no gene match: 7. Time point noted: newly diagnosed GD, antithyroid drugs for less than 3 months. PBMC RNA was the source of the TCR library. Assembly of TCR beta libraries relied on iRepertoire HTBI primers together with Arm-PCR of CDR3 regions. TCRdb reprocessed the multiplex PCR reads with MiXCR, giving one entry per CDR3 protein. The sample comprises 510,000 or so distinct CDR3 sequences, around 13% of which are singletons, and 8% to 10% rests with the top ten. These data were likewise used in another study, on T cells in Graves' hyperthyroidism and ophthalmopathy. That source adds: Uncontrolled infection, other autoimmune disease, pregnancy or lactation barred patients from enrollment.

The sequence came from a woman younger than 45 with Graves disease. This chain uses TRBV7-2 with TRBJ2-3; 8 nucleotides agree with TRBD2. Sequences were derived from peripheral blood mononuclear cells (PBMCs), sampled at new diagnosis, from a patient treated with antithyroid drugs. The CDR3 loop reads CASSSGTSTSDTQYF. The DNA for the CDR3 is TGTGCCAGCAGCTCCGGGACTAGTACATCAGATACGCAGTATTTT.